These 29 T cell receptor beta chains originate from one sample sequenced in a study of T cells in Graves' hyperthyroidism and ophthalmopathy. From RNA transcripts, TCR beta CDR3 regions were amplified. A set of HTBI primers served as the primers for a first-round RT-PCR of the TCR CDR3. TCRdb recomputed calls from the multiplex PCR reads with MiXCR, one row per CDR3 protein. The repertoire holds about 760,000 distinct CDR3 sequences, with 30% to 40% as singletons. Sequenced input: blood. These TCRs come from a woman in her 40s with Graves' hyperthyroidism.

This clonotype was recorded many times. This chain joins TRBV9 and TRBJ1-2; D is undetermined. Germline V CDR1 and CDR2: SGDLS, YYNGEE. This CDR3 region has 16 residues. The V and J ends lost 0 bases and 4 bases respectively, with 16 bases between them. CDR3 sequence (DNA): TGTGCCAGCAGCGTAGATCTCACAGTTCAGCTCTATGGCTACACCTTC. Its protein is CASSVDLTVQLYGYTF.

For this clonotype: A junction boundary mismatches the germline segment, possibly from a read error. The CDR3 bases are TGTGCCAGCAGCTTAGTTGACTCCTATAATTCACCCCTCCACTTT. It is translated as CASSLVDSYNSPLHF. The rearrangement joins TRBV5-1 to TRBJ1-6; D is undetermined. Per the germline V gene, CDR1 is SGHRS and CDR2 is YFSETQ. The length of the CDR3 is 15 residues.

The chain recombines TRBV9 with TRBJ2-3; 7 bases are shared with TRBD1. V lost 5 bases, J lost 0 bases, and 6 bases stayed unmatched. The CDR3 is made up of 15 amino acids. Germline V gene sequence: CDR1 SGDLS, CDR2 YYNGEE. CDR3 residues: CASSGPDRSTDTQYF. CDR3 nucleotides: TGTGCCAGCAGTGGACCGGACAGGAGCACAGATACGCAGTATTTT.

This clonotype showed up many times. CDR3 coding DNA: TGTGCCAGCAGCTTACTACGAATGGGGGAGACCCAGTACTTC. Translation: CASSLLRMGETQYF. This sequence joins TRBV11-2 and TRBJ2-5, with D unclear. The CDR3 is 14 residues long. Between the trimmed V and J ends, which lost 2 bases and 5 bases, there was a span of 12 bases. Germline V gene sequence: CDR1 SGHAT, CDR2 FQNNGV.

This clonotype was recorded many times. The rearrangement links TRBV7-2 to TRBJ2-7; D perhaps matches TRBD1 (5 bases). The V gene lost 3 bases and the J gene lost 1 base, with 10 bases spanning the gap. The CDR3 extends over 14 amino acids. Germline V gene data show CDR1 as SGHTA and CDR2 as FQGNSA. CDR3 loop: CASSFQGDSYEQYF. The CDR3 DNA reads TGTGCCAGCAGCTTTCAAGGGGATTCCTACGAGCAGTACTTC. Looking up the rest from reference TRBV7-2 and TRBJ2-7 gives the full variable domain: GAGVSQSPSNKVTEKGKDVELRCDPISGHTALYWYRQSLGQGLEFLIYFQGNSAPDKSGLPSDRFSAERTGGSVSTLTIQRTQQEDSAVYLCASSFQGDSYEQYFGPGTRLTVT.

This clonotype was detected only a few times. The chain is built from TRBV19 and TRBJ1-4; no clear D. V was clipped by 3 bases and J by 7 bases, with 18 bases between them. Germline-derived CDR1 and CDR2 are LNHDA and SQIVND (reference sequence). This CDR3 region has 16 residues. CDR3 amino acids: CASSIVLVSRGEKLFF. In DNA, the CDR3 is TGTGCCAGTAGTATTGTTCTCGTCAGTCGCGGTGAAAAACTGTTTTTT.

The chain is built from TRBV6-5 and TRBJ2-3; 9 bases match TRBD2. The CDR3 spans 16 residues. With 4 bases clipped from V and 1 base from J, the junction kept 6 bases outside the gene matches. Germline CDR1 MNHEY, CDR2 SVGAGI. The CDR3 sequence is CASSFRASGGTDTQYF. CDR3 DNA sequence: TGTGCCAGCAGTTTTCGGGCTAGCGGGGGCACAGATACGCAGTATTTT.

This clonotype occurred many times. The chain joins TRBV2 to TRBJ1-6; possibly TRBD1 for D (5 bases). Germline V gene lookup returns CDR1 SNHLY and CDR2 FYNNEI. This CDR3 is built from 16 residues. V was trimmed by 4 bases and J by 4 bases, leaving 14 bases between them. In DNA, the CDR3 is TGTGCCAGCAGTGCCCGCCCCGGGACTTATAATTCACCCCTCCACTTT. It specifies CASSARPGTYNSPLHF.

A word on this clonotype: A much larger clone lies a single base off, so this may be a read error. V and J are TRBV7-9 and TRBJ2-7; 9 bases map to TRBD2. CDR1 and CDR2 from the germline V gene are SEHNR and FQNEAQ (reference sequence). The V and J ends lost 2 bases and 1 base, in that order; junction bases with no gene match: 3. The CDR3 has 15 residues. The CDR3 region is CASSLLAGQSYEQYF. The CDR3 DNA follows: TGTGCCAGCAGCTTACTAGCGGGACAATCCTACGAGCAGTACTTC.

This chain uses TRBV7-9 with TRBJ1-2, with D unclear. This CDR3 spans 17 amino acids. V was clipped by 5 bases and J by 12 bases, with 31 bases between them. The germline gives CDR1 SEHNR, CDR2 FQNEAQ (reference sequence). CDR3 amino acids: CASSQDAVSTGMRGNTF. The CDR3 bases are TGTGCCAGCAGCCAAGACGCAGTATCGACGGGGATGCGTGGAAACACCTTC.

The chain recombines TRBV19 with TRBJ2-6, with a possible D match to TRBD2 (6 bases). V lost 9 bases and J lost 2, with 11 bases in between. In germline, CDR1 is LNHDA, CDR2 SQIVND (reference sequence). The length of the CDR3 is 14 residues. In DNA form, the CDR3 reads TGTGCCAGCTTGGGAGGAGCTGGGGCCAACGTCCTGACTTTC. Its translation: CASLGGAGANVLTF.

This clonotype was counted a few times. The V and J genes are TRBV7-2 and TRBJ2-5; D unresolved. CDR1 and CDR2 from the germline V gene are SGHTA and FQGNSA. The CDR3 is made up of 14 amino acids. The germline V and J ends were trimmed by 1 base and 0 bases, with 6 bases remaining between them. CDR3 loop: CASSLVTDQETQYF. The CDR3 DNA reads TGTGCCAGCAGCTTAGTAACAGACCAAGAGACCCAGTACTTC.

This clonotype was counted many times. This chain links TRBV15 with TRBJ1-1; D is ambiguous. This CDR3 spans 13 amino acids. From germline, CDR1 is LNHNV and CDR2 YYDKDF (reference sequence). Trimming left V 5 bases short and J 0 bases short, with 7 bases between. The CDR3 sequence: CATSWAMNTEAFF. CDR3 coding DNA: TGTGCCACCAGCTGGGCAATGAACACTGAAGCTTTCTTT.

The table lists this clonotype with many counts. The rearrangement links TRBV9 to TRBJ2-7, with D tentatively TRBD2 (5 bases). Germline V gives CDR1 SGDLS, CDR2 YYNGEE. The CDR3 is made up of 14 amino acids. Trimming cost V 0 bases and J 3 bases, with 10 bases left between them. The CDR3 coding sequence is TGTGCCAGCAGCGTAGGTTTGGGGAGCTACGAGCAGTACTTC. Its translation: CASSVGLGSYEQYF.

The chain recombines TRBV12-3 or TRBV12-4 with TRBJ2-6, with TRBD2 identical over 11 bases. V gave up 6 bases and J gave up 0 bases; unmatched junction bases: 7. This CDR3 contains 18 residues. This CDR3 reads CASSPGLAVGSGANVLTF. The CDR3 DNA is TGTGCCAGCAGCCCGGGACTAGCGGTTGGCTCTGGGGCCAACGTCCTGACTTTC.

This clonotype was observed many times. The rearrangement joins TRBV6-5 to TRBJ1-6; D call uncertain. Germline V gene data show CDR1 as MNHEY and CDR2 as SVGAGI. The CDR3 is 15 amino acids. Trimming cost V 3 bases and J 8 bases, with 14 bases left between them. DNA for the CDR3: TGTGCCAGCAGTTATTCCGGCCTGGGTGATTCACCCCTCCACTTT. Protein sequence: CASSYSGLGDSPLHF.

This clonotype was detected only a few times. The genes are TRBV6-5 and TRBJ1-4, with 9 bases lining up with TRBD1. The CDR3 has 14 amino acids. V was pared by 5 bases and J by 8 bases, with 6 bases of the junction left unmatched. Looked up from germline, CDR1 is MNHEY and CDR2 is SVGAGI. CDR3 sequence: CASSTQGAGEKLFF. The DNA of the CDR3 is TGTGCCAGCAGTACACAGGGGGCAGGGGAAAAACTGTTTTTT.

CDR3 bases: TGTGCCAGCAGGGAAACAGGGAACCCCTCTGATGAGCAGTACTTC. Its translation is CASRETGNPSDEQYF. This rearrangement joins TRBV7-8 to TRBJ2-7; weak D call: TRBD1 (6 bases). Trimming removed 6 bases at V and 7 bases at J, with 22 bases between. The CDR3 covers 15 residues. CDR1 and CDR2 (germline): SGHVS, FQNEAQ.

At least ten counts were recorded for this clonotype. CDR3 amino acids: CATSRPGGIQETQYF. The DNA for the CDR3 is TGTGCCACCAGCAGGCCGGGCGGCATACAAGAGACCCAGTACTTC. The genes are TRBV15 and TRBJ2-5; no clear D gene. Trimming removed 3 bases at V and 2 bases at J, with 13 bases between. Germline V gene data show CDR1 as LNHNV and CDR2 as YYDKDF (reference sequence). The CDR3 is made up of 15 amino acids.

Turning to this clonotype: The conserved final phenylalanine or tryptophan is absent from the CDR3, which likely points to a read error. The chain uses TRBV6-5 and TRBJ2-7; no clear D. This CDR3 is 13 amino acids long. Germline values: CDR1 MNHEY, CDR2 SVGAGI. Trimming stripped 0 bases from V and 8 bases from J, with 11 bases between. The CDR3 coding sequence is TGTGCCAGCAGTTACTCTGTTAGGGATAAGCAGTACTCC. It yields the protein CASSYSVRDKQYS.

This clonotype was recorded a few times. The chain combines TRBV10-3 with TRBJ2-6; D is unresolved. This CDR3 region has 12 residues. V was clipped by 8 bases and J by 1 base, with 3 bases between them. Germline V gives CDR1 ENHRY, CDR2 SYGVKD. In DNA form, the CDR3 reads TGTGCCATCTCATCTGGGGCCAACGTCCTGACTTTC. Translated: CAISSGANVLTF.

This clonotype has more than one count but fewer than ten. This chain joins TRBV7-9 and TRBJ2-7, with D unclear. This CDR3 spans 13 amino acids. V was pared by 2 bases and J by 3 bases, with 8 bases between. CDR1 SEHNR and CDR2 FQNEAQ come from the germline V gene (reference sequence). The CDR3 loop reads CASSLNRHYEQYF. The DNA for the CDR3 is TGTGCCAGCAGCTTAAACAGACACTACGAGCAGTACTTC. Filled out from reference TRBV7-9 and TRBJ2-7, the complete variable domain reads DTGVSQNPRHKITKRGQNVTFRCDPISEHNRLYWYRQTLGQGPEFLTYFQNEAQLEKSRLLSDRFSAERPKGSFSTLEIQRTEQGDSAMYLCASSLNRHYEQYFGPGTRLTVT.

Here the CDR3 reads CASSLHREEFEAFF. The CDR3 DNA is TGTGCCAGCAGCTTACACAGGGAGGAGTTTGAAGCTTTCTTT. V gene TRBV11-2 combines with J gene TRBJ1-1, with D tentatively TRBD1 (6 bases). Germline V lookup: CDR1 SGHAT, CDR2 FQNNGV. This CDR3 contains 14 residues. Trimming left V 2 bases short and J 7 bases short, with 14 bases between.

The genes are TRBV11-2 and TRBJ1-2; weak D call: TRBD1 (6 bases). The CDR3 spans 20 residues. Germline V gives CDR1 SGHAT, CDR2 FQNNGV. Trimming took off 0 bases at V and 8 bases at J, with 31 bases between the two ends. The CDR3: CASSLDRAHPLRQARRGYTF. In DNA form, the CDR3 reads TGTGCCAGCAGCTTAGATAGGGCCCACCCGCTACGACAGGCACGGCGGGGCTACACCTTC.

Note on this clonotype: Just one base apart from a much larger clone, this may be a read error. The V and J genes are TRBV20-1 and TRBJ1-3; TRBD1 matches 12 bases. The trim removed 3 bases at V and 5 bases at J, leaving 8 bases unmatched. The CDR3 has 16 residues. Germline loops: CDR1 DFQATT, CDR2 SNEGSKA (reference sequence). Written as DNA, the CDR3 is TGCAGTGCTAGCGAGGGACAGGGGGCTTCGCGAAACACCATATATTTT. Residues: CSASEGQGASRNTIYF.

In its sample, this clonotype was seen many times. This sequence joins TRBV5-1 and TRBJ1-1, with 8 bases that match TRBD1. This CDR3 has 15 residues. CDR1 is SGHRS, CDR2 YFSETQ, per germline. The trim removed 0 bases at V and 4 bases at J, leaving 5 bases unmatched. For the CDR3, the DNA is TGCGCCAGCAGCTTGGCTGGACAGGGTGTCACTGAAGCTTTCTTT. This codes for CASSLAGQGVTEAFF. Full variable domain (rest looked up from reference TRBV5-1 and TRBJ1-1): KAGVTQTPRYLIKTRGQQVTLSCSPISGHRSVSWYQQTPGQGLQFLFEYFSETQRNKGNFPGRFSGRQFSNSRSEMNVSTLELGDSALYLCASSLAGQGVTEAFFGQGTRLTVV.

The V and J genes are TRBV7-9 and TRBJ1-1; D is undetermined. The V gene lost 6 bases and the J gene lost 2 bases, with 13 bases spanning the gap. Germline loops: CDR1 SEHNR, CDR2 FQNEAQ (reference sequence). CDR3 length: 14 amino acids. The CDR3 nucleotides are TGTGCCAGCAGTATCAATCCTGGAAACACTGAAGCTTTCTTT. This sequence encodes CASSINPGNTEAFF. The whole variable domain, filled in from reference TRBV7-9 and TRBJ1-1, reads DTGVSQNPRHKITKRGQNVTFRCDPISEHNRLYWYRQTLGQGPEFLTYFQNEAQLEKSRLLSDRFSAERPKGSFSTLEIQRTEQGDSAMYLCASSINPGNTEAFFGQGTRLTVV.

Of note for this clonotype: A read error may be the cause here, since a much bigger clone is one base away. V and J are TRBV2 and TRBJ2-5; 7 bases map to TRBD2. The germline V gene has CDR1 SNHLY and CDR2 FYNNEI. The CDR3 length is 13 residues. The junction had 2 bases not matched to a gene; V was cut back by 4 bases and J by 3 bases. Here the CDR3 DNA reads TGTGCCAGCAGTGGGGAGGGGAAAGAGACCCAGTACTTC. Protein: CASSGEGKETQYF.

The rearrangement uses TRBV4-3 and TRBJ2-7; 12 bases agree with TRBD2. The CDR3 covers 16 residues. V lost 5 bases, J lost 5 bases, and 10 bases stayed unmatched. CDR1 LGHNA and CDR2 YSLEER come from the germline V gene. CDR3 DNA: TGCGCCAGCAGCAAGACTAGCGGGGGATATCAGGACGAGCAGTACTTC. It encodes CASSKTSGGYQDEQYF.